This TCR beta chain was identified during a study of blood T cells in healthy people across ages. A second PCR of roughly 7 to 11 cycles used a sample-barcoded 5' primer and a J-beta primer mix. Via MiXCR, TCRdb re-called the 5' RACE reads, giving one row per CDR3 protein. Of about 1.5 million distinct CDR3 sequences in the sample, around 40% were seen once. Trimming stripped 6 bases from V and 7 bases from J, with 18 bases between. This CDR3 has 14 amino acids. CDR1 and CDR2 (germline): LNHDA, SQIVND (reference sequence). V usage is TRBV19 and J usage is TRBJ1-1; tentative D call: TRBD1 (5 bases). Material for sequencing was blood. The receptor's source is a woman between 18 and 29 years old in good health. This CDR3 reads CASRDGDVSCEAFF. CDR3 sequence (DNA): TGTGCCAGTAGGGACGGGGACGTGAGCTGTGAAGCTTTCTTT.